The next 7 T cell receptor beta chains were all read from a single sample in a study of read filtering for tumor transcriptome and immune sequencing. Molecular barcoded adaptors covering alpha/delta and beta/gamma chains were used on approximately 400 ng RNA. TCRdb independently ran MiXCR on the reads; one entry per CDR3 protein. Of around 140,000 distinct CDR3 sequences listed, under 15% are singletons. The source material was a population of CD138-negative cells sorted from bone marrow. Every receptor here comes from a donor over 35 with multiple myeloma.

This clonotype was detected many times. The V and J genes are TRBV12-3 or TRBV12-4 and TRBJ1-1; no clear D. CDR3 size: 14 residues. Trimming shortened V by 7 bases and J by 0 bases, and 12 bases separated the two germline ends. The CDR3: CASKAHGMNTEAFF. The CDR3 DNA is TGTGCCAGCAAAGCCCACGGGATGAACACTGAAGCTTTCTTT.

Note on this clonotype: A read error may produce the germline difference seen at one junction end. The chain recombines TRBV7-3 with TRBJ2-1; 10 positions match TRBD1. Germline CDR1 is SGHTA and CDR2 is FQGTGA. The CDR3 sequence is 15 residues long. CDR3 coding DNA: TGTGCCAGCAGCCTCCGGGACAGGGGAACGGGTGAGCAGCTCTTC. Protein sequence: CASSLRDRGTGEQLF.

This clonotype was detected ten times or more. J is TRBJ2-1 and V is TRBV6-2 or TRBV6-3; D unresolved. Trimming cost V 3 bases and J 3 bases, with 3 bases left between them. In germline, CDR1 is MNHEY, CDR2 SVGEGT. The CDR3 extends over 12 amino acids. Here the CDR3 DNA reads TGTGCCAGCAGTTATCGCTACAATGAGCAGTTCTTC. This encodes CASSYRYNEQFF.

This clonotype was detected many times. The rearrangement uses TRBV3-1 and TRBJ1-2; D unresolved. V dropped 8 bases and J dropped 4 bases, with 14 bases sitting between them. CDR3 length equals 13 residues. Per germline, CDR1 LGHDT and CDR2 YNNKEL (reference sequence). CDR3 loop: CASEGGMAYGYTF. In DNA form, the CDR3 reads TGTGCCAGCGAAGGAGGGATGGCCTATGGCTACACCTTC.

To note about this clonotype: A read error may be the cause here, since a much bigger clone is one base away. The J gene is TRBJ2-1, the V gene TRBV5-1, with 7 nucleotides matching TRBD2. With 4 bases clipped from V and 4 bases from J, the junction kept 8 bases outside the gene matches. The CDR3 spans 15 residues. The germline V gene encodes CDR1 SGHRS and CDR2 YFSETQ. The CDR3 reads CASSLADPDYNEQFF. The CDR3 coding sequence is TGCGCCAGCAGCCTAGCGGATCCCGATTACAATGAGCAGTTCTTC. The whole variable domain, remainder taken from reference TRBV5-1 and TRBJ2-1, is KAGVTQTPRYLIKTRGQQVTLSCSPISGHRSVSWYQQTPGQGLQFLFEYFSETQRNKGNFPGRFSGRQFSNSRSEMNVSTLELGDSALYLCASSLADPDYNEQFFGPGTRLTVL.

This clonotype was counted ten times or more. This chain joins TRBV5-1 and TRBJ2-7; a possible D gene is TRBD2 (6 bases). The CDR3 length is 14 residues. Trimming removed 3 bases at V and 1 base at J, with 11 bases between. The germline gives CDR1 SGHRS, CDR2 YFSETQ. The CDR3 spells CASSWTGTSYEQYF. CDR3 in DNA: TGCGCCAGCAGCTGGACCGGGACTTCCTACGAGCAGTACTTC.

This clonotype occurred many times. The CDR3 nucleotides read TGTGCCAGCAGCTTGAGGACAGGGAACTACGAGCAGTACTTC. It translates to CASSLRTGNYEQYF. This sequence joins TRBV5-5 and TRBJ2-7, with 8 bases matching TRBD1. The CDR3 has 14 residues. J lost 3 bases, V lost 1 base, and 3 bases had no gene match. Looked up from germline, CDR1 is SGHKS and CDR2 is YYEKEE (reference sequence). Variable domain in full (rest from reference TRBV5-5 and TRBJ2-7): DAGVTQSPTHLIKTRGQQVTLRCSPISGHKSVSWYQQVLGQGPQFIFQYYEKEERGRGNFPDRFSARQFPNYSSELNVNALLLGDSALYLCASSLRTGNYEQYFGPGTRLTVT.